Presented here are 24 T cell receptor beta chains from one specimen sequenced in a study of blood T cell repertoires in COVID-19. Assay: immunoSEQ multiplex PCR; the TCRdb copy retains only in-frame clones and omits some. The data show roughly 53,000 clones, 85% to 95% seen once. Sequencing was performed on peripheral blood. The receptors were sampled from a human donor in a cohort sampled during active COVID-19.

The V and J genes are TRBV12-3 or TRBV12-4 and TRBJ1-2; D may be TRBD1 (6 bases). Trimming stripped 5 bases from V and 3 bases from J, with 10 bases between. The CDR3 totals 13 residues. The CDR3 sequence: CASSKRQDYGYTF. CDR3 DNA: TGTGCCAGCAGTAAACGACAGGACTATGGCTACACCTTC.

The genes are TRBV14 and TRBJ1-6, with D tentatively TRBD1 (6 bases). From germline, CDR1 is SGHDN and CDR2 FVKESK. This CDR3 is 17 amino acids long. V shed 2 bases and J shed 0 bases, with 11 bases lying between them. The CDR3 protein is CASSQYRVFSYNSPLHF. The CDR3 DNA reads as TGTGCCAGCAGCCAATACAGGGTTTTCTCCTATAATTCACCCCTCCACTTT. The whole variable domain, filled in from reference TRBV14 and TRBJ1-6, reads EAGVTQFPSHSVIEKGQTVTLRCDPISGHDNLYWYRRVMGKEIKFLLHFVKESKQDESGMPNNRFLAERTGGTYSTLKVQPAELEDSGVYFCASSQYRVFSYNSPLHFGNGTRLTVT.

J is TRBJ1-2 and V is TRBV4-3; possible D gene TRBD1, 6 bases. V lost 0 bases, J lost 6 bases, and 17 bases lay in between. Germline CDR1 is LGHNA and CDR2 is YSLEER. The CDR3 totals 16 residues. This CDR3 reads CASSQDRTGWGDGYTF. CDR3 bases: TGCGCCAGCAGCCAAGATAGAACAGGGTGGGGAGATGGCTACACCTTC.

CDR3 bases: TGTGCCAGCAGCTTACTGACTAGCTCCGCAGATACGCAGTATTTT. Translating gives CASSLLTSSADTQYF. The chain carries TRBV7-2 and TRBJ2-3, with TRBD2 matching over 7 bases. Germline CDR1 and CDR2: SGHTA and FQGNSA. The CDR3 extends over 15 amino acids. The V and J ends lost 2 bases and 4 bases, in that order; junction bases with no gene match: 6.

In nucleotides, the CDR3 is TGTGCCAGCAGTCCAAGCGGGGGGCTTCTTCCCTACGAGCAGTACTTC. Its protein product is CASSPSGGLLPYEQYF. The rearrangement uses TRBV28 and TRBJ2-7, with 9 bases matching TRBD2. The CDR3 length is 16 residues. Germline CDR1 and CDR2: MDHEN and SYDVKM. Trimming took 5 bases from V and 2 from J; bases not matched to a gene: 10. The whole variable domain, remainder taken from reference TRBV28 and TRBJ2-7, is DVKVTQSSRYLVKRTGEKVFLECVQDMDHENMFWYRQDPGLGLRLIYFSYDVKMKEKGDIPEGYSVSREKKERFSLILESASTNQTSMYLCASSPSGGLLPYEQYFGPGTRLTVT.

This CDR3 reads CSVRGGVRRAGELFF. The CDR3 DNA reads as TGCAGCGTTCGGGGGGGAGTTAGAAGGGCCGGGGAGCTGTTTTTT. The chain combines TRBV29-1 with TRBJ2-2; TRBD2 matches 8 bases. V lost 5 bases, J lost 6 bases, and 11 bases stayed unmatched. The germline V gene has CDR1 SQVTM and CDR2 ANQGSEA. CDR3 length: 15 amino acids.

Remarks on this clone: The junction does not match germline at one end; this may be a read error. The chain couples TRBV25-1 to TRBJ2-1; D is unresolved. The germline gives CDR1 MGHDK, CDR2 SYGVNS. CDR3 length: 10 amino acids. The CDR3 loop reads CASSGPDMIF. CDR3 coding DNA: TGTGCCAGCAGTGGGCCCGACATGATCTTC.

The chain is built from TRBV27 and TRBJ2-7, with 10 nucleotides matching TRBD1. The V gene's germline CDR1 is MNHEY and CDR2 SMNVEV (reference sequence). The CDR3 is 14 amino acids. Trimming removed 6 bases from V and 2 bases from J; junction bases left unmatched: 4. The CDR3 loop is CASSTGTGAYEQYF. For the CDR3, the DNA is TGTGCCAGCAGCACCGGGACAGGGGCCTACGAGCAGTACTTC.

V gene TRBV7-2 combines with J gene TRBJ2-5; the match to TRBD1 covers 9 bases. V gave up 1 base and J gave up 3 bases; unmatched junction bases: 3. Per germline, CDR1 SGHTA and CDR2 FQGNSA. The CDR3 sequence is 15 residues long. DNA for the CDR3: TGTGCCAGCAGCTTAGTCTGGGACAGGGAAGAGACCCAGTACTTC. It codes for CASSLVWDREETQYF.

The rearrangement links TRBV7-2 to TRBJ1-5; tentatively, D is TRBD1 (6 bases). Germline CDR1 and CDR2: SGHTA and FQGNSA. CDR3 length equals 15 residues. Trimming removed 5 bases at V and 0 bases at J, with 11 bases between. CDR3 sequence: CASSPWTVSNQPQHF. The DNA of the CDR3 is TGTGCCAGCAGCCCCTGGACAGTTAGCAATCAGCCCCAGCATTTT.

This sequence joins TRBV24-1 and TRBJ1-2, with TRBD1 matching 9 bases. V dropped 7 bases and J dropped 8; count of bases not matched to a gene: 13. The V gene's germline CDR1 is KGHDR and CDR2 SFDVKD. The CDR3 loop spans 15 amino acids. CDR3: CATSPQGARMGGYTF. CDR3 nucleotide sequence: TGTGCCACCAGCCCACAGGGGGCGAGGATGGGCGGCTACACCTTC.

V is TRBV30 and J is TRBJ1-5; TRBD1 matches at 7 bases. The germline V gene has CDR1 GTSNPN and CDR2 SVGIG (reference sequence). V lost 3 bases to trimming and J lost 2 bases; unmatched junction nucleotides: 4. This CDR3 contains 14 residues. In DNA form, the CDR3 reads TGTGCCTGGAGGAGACAGGGCGGCAATCAGCCCCAGCATTTT. This gives the protein CAWRRQGGNQPQHF.

DNA for the CDR3: TGTGCCAGCAGGGTGGGGGGAGCCTATGGCTACACCTTC. It codes for CASRVGGAYGYTF. This chain joins TRBV28 and TRBJ1-2; D might be TRBD1 (5 bases). V shed 6 bases and J shed 4 bases, with 12 bases lying between them. The germline gives CDR1 MDHEN, CDR2 SYDVKM. There are 13 residues in the CDR3.

This rearrangement joins TRBV27 to TRBJ2-1; no reliable D call. Trimming took 6 bases from V and 6 from J, leaving 18 bases between them. The CDR3 has 15 residues. Germline values: CDR1 MNHEY, CDR2 SMNVEV (reference sequence). The CDR3 DNA sequence: TGTGCCAGCAGCGAAACAGTACGACCGTCCAATGAGCAGTTCTTC. This gives the protein CASSETVRPSNEQFF.

The chain employs TRBV5-6 and TRBJ1-6, with D unresolved. Germline V lookup: CDR1 SGHDT, CDR2 YYEEEE. The CDR3 is 13 amino acids. The ends were cut back, 0 bases at V and 10 bases at J, with 8 bases in the middle. DNA of the CDR3: TGTGCCAGCAGCTTGGGACTCGGGTCACCCCTCCACTTT. Translation: CASSLGLGSPLHF.

The genes are TRBV5-1 and TRBJ1-1; D might be TRBD1 (6 bases). Germline V lookup: CDR1 SGHRS, CDR2 YFSETQ. V lost 7 bases to trimming and J lost 3 bases, with 13 bases between them. The CDR3 extends over 13 amino acids. CDR3 nucleotide sequence: TGCGCCAGCGGAGAGGGGGACGACACTGAAGCTTTCTTT. Translation: CASGEGDDTEAFF.

This clone was detected only a few times. V gene TRBV27 combines with J gene TRBJ2-7, with D possibly matching TRBD1 (6 bases). The CDR3 sequence is 12 residues long. Germline-derived CDR1 and CDR2 are MNHEY and SMNVEV (reference sequence). Trimming cost V 8 bases and J 4 bases, with 12 bases left between them. The CDR3: CASAQGNYEQYF. The CDR3 DNA is TGTGCCAGCGCCCAGGGGAATTACGAGCAGTACTTC.

The V gene is TRBV6-5, the J gene TRBJ2-2, with a possible D match to TRBD2 (5 bases). Trimming took 4 bases from V and 8 from J, leaving 14 bases between them. The CDR3 is 14 residues long. Germline lookup yields CDR1 MNHEY and CDR2 SVGAGI. CDR3 sequence: CASSCVGCGGELFF. Here the CDR3 DNA reads TGTGCCAGCAGTTGTGTAGGTTGCGGGGGGGAGCTGTTTTTT.

The chain combines TRBV7-3 with TRBJ2-1; TRBD2 matches 8 bases. The CDR3 sequence is 15 residues long. Germline V lookup: CDR1 SGHTA, CDR2 FQGTGA. The junction had 12 bases not matched to a gene; V was cut back by 6 bases and J by 8 bases. The CDR3 region has the DNA TGTGCCAGCAGACCGACTAGCGAAGTGGTTCATGAGCAGTTCTTC. Translated, it gives CASRPTSEVVHEQFF.

This rearrangement joins TRBV3-1 (or the pseudogene TRBV3-2) to TRBJ2-1, with 11 bases fitting TRBD2. This CDR3 spans 16 amino acids. Trimming took 0 bases from V and 6 from J; bases not matched to a gene: 4. Per germline, CDR1 LGHDT and CDR2 YNNKEL (reference sequence). CDR3 residues: CASSQDGLAGPNEQFF. CDR3 DNA: TGTGCCAGCAGCCAAGATGGACTAGCGGGCCCCAATGAGCAGTTCTTC.

The rearrangement uses TRBV19 and TRBJ2-7; no reliable D call. The CDR3 is 14 amino acids. From germline, CDR1 is LNHDA and CDR2 SQIVND (reference sequence). V gave up 3 bases and J gave up 2 bases, with 11 bases separating them. The CDR3 loop reads CASSISDEAYEQYF. For the CDR3, the DNA is TGTGCCAGTAGTATTTCTGATGAGGCCTACGAGCAGTACTTC.

The V and J genes are TRBV4-2 and TRBJ1-3, with a tentative D call TRBD1 (5 bases). The CDR3 runs 19 residues. From germline, CDR1 is LGHNA and CDR2 YNFKEQ. Trimming shortened V by 1 base and J by 0 bases, and 19 bases separated the two germline ends. CDR3 loop: CASSQGENRPLSSGNTIYF. CDR3 coding DNA: TGTGCCAGCAGCCAAGGAGAAAACAGGCCTCTTAGCTCTGGAAACACCATATATTTT.

The J gene is TRBJ1-1, the V gene TRBV29-1; 11 bases fit TRBD1. The J segment lost 1 base and the V segment lost 6 bases, leaving 4 bases of the junction unmatched. The CDR3 spans 14 residues. The V gene's germline CDR1 is SQVTM and CDR2 ANQGSEA. The CDR3 is CSVGDRGTNTEAFF. The CDR3 DNA is TGCAGCGTGGGGGACAGGGGGACGAACACTGAAGCTTTCTTT.

The J gene is TRBJ2-5, the V gene TRBV6-6; 11 nucleotides agree with TRBD2. The CDR3 extends over 15 amino acids. In germline, CDR1 is MNHNY, CDR2 SVGAGI (reference sequence). J lost 5 bases, V lost 7 bases, and 9 bases had no gene match. The CDR3 DNA is TGTGCCAGCACCCCGGTAGCGGGGGGGCTTGAGACCCAGTACTTC. Translating it yields CASTPVAGGLETQYF.